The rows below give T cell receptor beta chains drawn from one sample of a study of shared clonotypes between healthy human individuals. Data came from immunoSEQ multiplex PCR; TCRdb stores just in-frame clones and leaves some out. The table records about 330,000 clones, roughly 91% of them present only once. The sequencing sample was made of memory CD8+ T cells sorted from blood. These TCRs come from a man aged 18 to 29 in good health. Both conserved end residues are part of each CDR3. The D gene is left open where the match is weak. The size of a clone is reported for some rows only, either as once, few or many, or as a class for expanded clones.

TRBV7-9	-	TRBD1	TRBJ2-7	CASSLGSGQGEEQYF	TGTGCCAGCAGCTTAGGTTCCGGACAGGGCGAAGAGCAGTACTTC
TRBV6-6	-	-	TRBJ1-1	CASSYLVRNTEAFF	TGTGCCAGCAGTTACTTGGTGCGTAACACTGAAGCTTTCTTT
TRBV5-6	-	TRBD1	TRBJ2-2	CASSSGTGGTGELFF	TGTGCCAGCAGCTCAGGGACAGGGGGCACCGGGGAGCTGTTTTTT
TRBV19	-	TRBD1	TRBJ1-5	CASSILRGLNQPQHF	TGTGCCAGTAGTATACTCAGGGGGCTTAATCAGCCCCAGCATTTT
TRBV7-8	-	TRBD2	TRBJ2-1	CASSPRTSGGTAGYNEQFF	TGTGCCAGCAGCCCACGGACTAGCGGGGGGACTGCCGGCTACAATGAGCAGTTCTTC
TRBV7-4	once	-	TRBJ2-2	CASSLFSHPSYANTGELFF	TGTGCCAGCAGCTTATTCTCTCATCCGAGCTATGCTAACACCGGGGAGCTGTTTTTT
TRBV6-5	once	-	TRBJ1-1	CASSYQSGRTEAFF	TGTGCCAGCAGTTACCAGTCAGGGAGGACTGAAGCTTTCTTT
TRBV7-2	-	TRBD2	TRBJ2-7	CASSPGTSVIYEQYF	TGTGCCAGCAGCCCGGGGACTAGCGTAATTTATGAGCAGTACTTC
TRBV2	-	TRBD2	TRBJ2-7	CASSLAGESYEQYF	TGTGCCAGCAGTTTAGCGGGAGAGTCCTACGAGCAGTACTTC
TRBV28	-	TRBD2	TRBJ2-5	CASTPLGGMETQYF	TGTGCCAGCACCCCTTTGGGGGGGATGGAGACCCAGTACTTC
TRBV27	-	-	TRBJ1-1	CASSVGQNTEAFF	TGTGCCAGCAGTGTTGGACAGAACACTGAAGCTTTCTTT
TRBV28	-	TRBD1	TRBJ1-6	CASRETGGSPPLHF	TGTGCCAGCAGGGAAACAGGGGGGAGTCCACCCCTCCACTTT
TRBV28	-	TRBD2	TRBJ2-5	CASSLRGDQETQYF	TGTGCCAGCAGTTTGCGGGGGGATCAAGAGACCCAGTACTTC
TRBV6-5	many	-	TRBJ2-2	CASSYEPPTGELFF	TGTGCCAGCAGTTACGAACCGCCAACCGGGGAGCTGTTTTTT
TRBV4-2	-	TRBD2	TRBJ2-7	CASSQERTSGGAPYYEQYF	TGTGCCAGCAGCCAAGAAAGGACTAGCGGGGGCGCTCCCTACTACGAGCAGTACTTC
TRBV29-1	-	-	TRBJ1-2	CSVEDSAASGANYGYTF	TGCAGCGTTGAAGATTCGGCAGCCTCCGGGGCTAACTATGGCTACACCTTC
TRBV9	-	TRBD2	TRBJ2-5	CASSEGLAGEETQYF	TGTGCCAGCAGCGAGGGACTAGCGGGAGAAGAGACCCAGTACTTC
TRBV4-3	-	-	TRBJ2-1	CASSQVVRGVRDEQFF	TGCGCCAGCAGCCAAGTGGTCAGGGGGGTTCGGGATGAGCAGTTCTTC
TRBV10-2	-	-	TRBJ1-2	CASSDGGGNYGYTF	TGCGCCAGCAGTGACGGGGGGGGCAACTATGGCTACACCTTC
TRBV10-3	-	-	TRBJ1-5	CAIRDGSNQPQHF	TGTGCCATCAGGGACGGTAGCAATCAGCCCCAGCATTTT
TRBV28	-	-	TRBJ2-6	CASTESGANVLTF	TGTGCCAGCACGGAATCTGGGGCCAACGTCCTGACTTTC
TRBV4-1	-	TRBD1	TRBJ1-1	CASSQLGGVTEAFF	TGCGCCAGCAGCCAACTAGGGGGCGTTACTGAAGCTTTCTTT
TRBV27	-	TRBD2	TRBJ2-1	CASSSGGRTSGSRKQFF	TGTGCCAGCAGTTCGGGAGGCCGGACTAGCGGGAGCAGGAAGCAGTTCTTC
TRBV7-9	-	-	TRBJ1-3	CASSLVSIRQASGNTIYF	TGTGCCAGCAGCTTAGTGTCTATTAGACAGGCCTCTGGAAACACCATATATTTT
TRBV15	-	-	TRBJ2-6	CATSSDLGANVLTF	TGTGCCACCAGCAGTGACCTGGGGGCCAACGTCCTGACTTTC
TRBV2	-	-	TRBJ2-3	CASREGALDTQYF	TGTGCCAGCAGGGAGGGGGCCCTGGATACGCAGTATTTT
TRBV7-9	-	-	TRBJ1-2	CASSLASGPNQGYTF	TGTGCCAGCAGCTTAGCGTCAGGGCCGAATCAAGGCTACACCTTC
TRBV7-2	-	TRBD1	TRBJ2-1	CASSLGQGAPSYNEQFF	TGTGCCAGCAGCTTGGGACAGGGGGCCCCCTCCTACAATGAGCAGTTCTTC
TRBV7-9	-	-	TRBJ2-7	CASSLERTVSYEQYF	TGTGCCAGCAGCTTAGAACGGACAGTCTCCTACGAGCAGTACTTC
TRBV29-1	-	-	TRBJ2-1	CSVEEWVPGYVYNEQFF	TGCAGCGTTGAAGAATGGGTACCGGGTTATGTCTACAATGAGCAGTTCTTC
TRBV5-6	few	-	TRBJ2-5	CASSPTGRGETQYF	TGTGCCAGCAGCCCGACAGGAAGAGGAGAGACCCAGTACTTC
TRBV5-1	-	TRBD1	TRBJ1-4	CASSRDRGRLGAFFDFNEKLFF	TGCGCCAGCAGCCGGGACAGGGGACGCCTTGGGGCCTTTTTTGACTTTAATGAAAAACTGTTTTTT
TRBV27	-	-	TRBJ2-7	CASSPGTHYEQYF	TGTGCCAGCAGTCCCGGGACCCATTACGAGCAGTACTTC
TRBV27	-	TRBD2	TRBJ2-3	CASSPWTSGGTDTQYF	TGTGCCAGCAGTCCATGGACTAGCGGGGGCACAGATACGCAGTATTTT
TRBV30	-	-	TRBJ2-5	CAWSVPYVGETQYF	TGTGCCTGGAGTGTACCCTACGTCGGGGAGACCCAGTACTTC
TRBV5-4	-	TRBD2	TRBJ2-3	CASSGLAGGGDTQYF	TGTGCCAGCAGCGGACTAGCGGGAGGAGGGGATACGCAGTATTTT
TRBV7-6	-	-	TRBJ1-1	CASSLDVTGNTEAFF	TGTGCCAGCAGCTTAGACGTAACGGGAAACACTGAAGCTTTCTTT
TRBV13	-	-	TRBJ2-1	CASSLSGTGGAYNEQFF	TGTGCCAGCAGCTTAAGCGGGACAGGAGGGGCCTACAATGAGCAGTTCTTC
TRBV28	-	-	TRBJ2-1	CASSLGYNEQFF	TGTGCCAGCAGTTTGGGTTACAATGAGCAGTTCTTC
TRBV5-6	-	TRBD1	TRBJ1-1	CASSWGTVTEAFF	TGTGCCAGCAGTTGGGGGACAGTCACTGAAGCTTTCTTT
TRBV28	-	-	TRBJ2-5	CASSLGFLVQETQYF	TGTGCCAGCAGTTTAGGGTTTCTGGTCCAAGAGACCCAGTACTTC
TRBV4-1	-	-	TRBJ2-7	CASSDGAGGGYFDSYEQYF	TGCGCCAGCAGCGACGGGGCAGGGGGAGGTTATTTCGACTCCTACGAGCAGTACTTC
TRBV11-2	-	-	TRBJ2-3	CASSFVSGFFTDTQYF	TGTGCCAGCAGCTTCGTCTCTGGATTCTTCACAGATACGCAGTATTTT
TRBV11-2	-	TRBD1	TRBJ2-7	CASSPRDRNYEQYF	TGTGCCAGCAGCCCTCGGGACAGGAACTACGAGCAGTACTTC
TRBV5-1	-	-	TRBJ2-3	CASSLNADTQYF	TGCGCCAGCAGCTTAAATGCAGATACGCAGTATTTT
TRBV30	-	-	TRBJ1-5	CAWTHRGSLGGQPQHF	TGTGCCTGGACTCACCGTGGCAGCTTGGGAGGTCAGCCCCAGCATTTT
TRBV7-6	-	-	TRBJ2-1	CASSLVSDNEQFF	TGTGCCAGCAGCTTAGTGTCCGACAATGAGCAGTTCTTC
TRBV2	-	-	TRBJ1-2	CASSEGAEGYTF	TGTGCCAGCAGTGAGGGGGCTGAAGGCTACACCTTC
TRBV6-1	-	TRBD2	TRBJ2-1	CASSERRGTSFYNEQFF	TGTGCCAGCAGTGAAAGGCGGGGGACTAGCTTCTACAATGAGCAGTTCTTC
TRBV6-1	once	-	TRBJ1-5	CASSEAAGYSNQPQHF	TGTGCCAGCAGTGAAGCGGCCGGATATAGCAATCAGCCCCAGCATTTT
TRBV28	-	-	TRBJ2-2	CASSFPTSSQNTGELFF	TGTGCCAGCAGTTTCCCCACTAGCAGCCAGAACACCGGGGAGCTGTTTTTT
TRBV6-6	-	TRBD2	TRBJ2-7	CATKRLAGGGAYEQYF	TGTGCCACGAAGCGACTAGCGGGAGGGGGGGCCTACGAGCAGTACTTC
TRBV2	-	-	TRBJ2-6	CASSVWLAEGYSGANVLTF	TGTGCCAGCAGTGTGTGGTTAGCGGAGGGATACTCTGGGGCCAACGTCCTGACTTTC
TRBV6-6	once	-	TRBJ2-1	CASSMTDNEQFF	TGTGCCAGCAGCATGACAGACAATGAGCAGTTCTTC
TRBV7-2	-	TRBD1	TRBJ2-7	CASSLYGRGHGEQYF	TGTGCCAGCAGCTTATACGGCAGGGGGCACGGCGAGCAGTACTTC
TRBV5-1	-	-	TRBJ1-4	CASSLRSSEKLFF	TGCGCCAGCAGCTTACGGAGCAGTGAAAAACTGTTTTTT
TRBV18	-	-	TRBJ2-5	CASSPPKTHYPGETQYF	TGTGCCAGCTCACCACCAAAGACTCACTACCCTGGGGAGACCCAGTACTTC
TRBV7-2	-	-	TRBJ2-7	CASSNRYEQYF	TGTGCCAGCAGCAACCGTTACGAGCAGTACTTC